The clone carrying this TCR beta chain was seen only a few times. Its specificity is not known. Diagnoses rested on clinical symptoms, serum thyroxine and TRAb, thyroid ultrasound and orbital computed tomography. This sample was taken from a study of T cells in Graves' hyperthyroidism and ophthalmopathy. RNA transcripts provided the source from which TCR beta CDR3 regions were amplified. HTBI primers were employed in a first-round RT-PCR of the TCR CDR3. TCRdb fed the multiplex PCR reads into MiXCR, producing one record per CDR3 protein. The sample includes under 350,000 distinct CDR3 sequences, 21% of them seen just once. This CDR3 is 15 amino acids long. The germline V and J ends were trimmed by 5 bases and 6 bases, with 17 bases remaining between them. In germline, CDR1 is LNHNV, CDR2 YYDKDF (reference sequence). Study results and caveats: Progression to ophthalmopathy was predicted a median of approximately 6.4 months early.

The specimen was blood. This sequence joins TRBV15 and TRBJ1-5; tentative D call: TRBD1 (5 bases). This TCR was sampled from a woman aged 45-65 years with Graves' hyperthyroidism. DNA of the CDR3: TGTGCCACCAGCTTAGAATTATGGGGGTTTCAGCCCCAGCATTTT. Translation: CATSLELWGFQPQHF.